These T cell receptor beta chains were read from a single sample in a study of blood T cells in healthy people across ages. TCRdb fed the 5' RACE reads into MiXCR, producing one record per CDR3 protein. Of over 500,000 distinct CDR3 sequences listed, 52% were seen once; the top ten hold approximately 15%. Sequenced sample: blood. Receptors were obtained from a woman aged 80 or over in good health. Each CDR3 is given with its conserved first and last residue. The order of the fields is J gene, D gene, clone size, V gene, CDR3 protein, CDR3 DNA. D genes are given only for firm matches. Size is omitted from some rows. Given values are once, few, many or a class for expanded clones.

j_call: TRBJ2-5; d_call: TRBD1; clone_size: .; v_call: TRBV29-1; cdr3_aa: CSAADRAPETQYF; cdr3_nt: TGCAGCGCCGCAGACAGGGCCCCAGAGACCCAGTACTTC
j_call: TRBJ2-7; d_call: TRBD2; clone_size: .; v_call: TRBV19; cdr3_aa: CASSPTSGLDPYEQYF; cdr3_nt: TGTGCCAGTAGCCCCACTAGCGGGCTAGACCCCTACGAGCAGTACTTC
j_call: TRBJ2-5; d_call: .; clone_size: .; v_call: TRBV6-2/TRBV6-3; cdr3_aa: CASSYPSAGGNEQYF; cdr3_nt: TGTGCCAGCAGTTACCCTAGCGCAGGGGGTAATGAGCAGTACTTC
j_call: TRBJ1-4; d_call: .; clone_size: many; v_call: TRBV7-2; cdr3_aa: CASRYRAGDEKLFF; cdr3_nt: TGTGCCAGCAGGTACAGGGCGGGAGATGAAAAACTGTTTTTT
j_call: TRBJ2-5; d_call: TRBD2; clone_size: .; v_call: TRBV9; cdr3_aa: CACSVRSGDLRHNEQYF; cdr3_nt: TGTGCCTGCAGCGTAAGGAGCGGGGACTTGCGGCACAATGAGCAGTACTTC
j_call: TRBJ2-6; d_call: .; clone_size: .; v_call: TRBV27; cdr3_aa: CASSDRDGVRANVLTF; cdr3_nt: TGTGCCAGCAGTGACCGGGACGGAGTGAGAGCCAACGTCCTGACTTTC
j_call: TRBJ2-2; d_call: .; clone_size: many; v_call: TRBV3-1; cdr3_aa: CASSLVGLTGELFF; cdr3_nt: TGTGCCAGCAGCCTTGTCGGGCTTACCGGGGAGCTGTTTTTT
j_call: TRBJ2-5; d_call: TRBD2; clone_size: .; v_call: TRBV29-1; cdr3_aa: CSVEPGLAFEDEQYF; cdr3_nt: TGCAGCGTGGAACCGGGACTAGCATTCGAAGATGAGCAGTACTTC
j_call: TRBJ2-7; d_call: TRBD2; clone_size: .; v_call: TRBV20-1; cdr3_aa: CSARDPGTSGYEQYF; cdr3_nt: TGCAGTGCTAGAGACCCGGGGACTAGCGGCTACGAGCAGTACTTC
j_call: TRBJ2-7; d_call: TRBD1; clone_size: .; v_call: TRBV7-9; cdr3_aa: CASSYGTGSLSSYKQYF; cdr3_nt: TGTGCCAGCAGTTACGGGACAGGTAGCTTGAGCTCCTACAAGCAGTACTTC
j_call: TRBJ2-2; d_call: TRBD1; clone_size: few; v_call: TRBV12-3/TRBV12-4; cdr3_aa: CASTLWDSNTGELFF; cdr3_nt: TGTGCCAGCACCCTATGGGACAGTAACACCGGGGAGCTGTTTTTT
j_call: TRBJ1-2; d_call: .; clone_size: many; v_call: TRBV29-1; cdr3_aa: CSVDRARGYTF; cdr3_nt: TGCAGCGTTGATAGGGCTCGGGGCTACACCTTC
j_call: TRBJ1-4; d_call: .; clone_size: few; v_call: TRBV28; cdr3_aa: CASRPQGNNEKLFF; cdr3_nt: TGTGCCAGCAGACCGCAGGGAAATAATGAAAAACTGTTTTTT
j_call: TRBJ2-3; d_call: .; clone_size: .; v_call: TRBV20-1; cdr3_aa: CSARPVGLKGTPSDTQYF; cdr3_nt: TGCAGTGCTAGACCAGTGGGCCTGAAAGGGACTCCCTCCGATACGCAGTATTTT
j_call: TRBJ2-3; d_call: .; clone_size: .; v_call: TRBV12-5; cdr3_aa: CASGLVIEEGWGTDTQYF; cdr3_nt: TGTGCTAGTGGTTTGGTAATCGAGGAGGGATGGGGCACAGATACGCAGTATTTT
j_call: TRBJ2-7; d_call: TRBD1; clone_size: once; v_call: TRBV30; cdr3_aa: CAWRRDRGSHEQYF; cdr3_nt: TGTGCCTGGAGGCGGGACAGGGGCTCGCACGAGCAGTACTTC
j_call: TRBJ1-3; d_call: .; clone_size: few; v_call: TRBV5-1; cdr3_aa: CASSLGGAGITSGNTIYF; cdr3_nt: TGCGCCAGCAGCTTGGGAGGGGCCGGGATTACCTCTGGAAACACCATATATTTT
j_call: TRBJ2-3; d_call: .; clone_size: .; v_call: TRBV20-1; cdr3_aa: CSARVDSSHTQYF; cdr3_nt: TGCAGTGCTAGAGTTGACTCTTCTCATACGCAGTATTTT
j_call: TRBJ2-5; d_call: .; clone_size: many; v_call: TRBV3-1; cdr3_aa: CASSQSTLIQETQYF; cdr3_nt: TGTGCCAGCAGCCAGTCGACCTTGATCCAAGAGACCCAGTACTTC
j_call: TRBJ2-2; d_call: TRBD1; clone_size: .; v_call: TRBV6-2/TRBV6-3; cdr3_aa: CASSQGAITGELFF; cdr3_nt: TGTGCCAGCAGCCAGGGGGCAATCACCGGGGAGCTGTTTTTT
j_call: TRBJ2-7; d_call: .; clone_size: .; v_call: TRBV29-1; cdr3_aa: CSIGRDGYEQYF; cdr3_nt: TGCAGCATAGGCAGGGACGGGTACGAGCAGTACTTC
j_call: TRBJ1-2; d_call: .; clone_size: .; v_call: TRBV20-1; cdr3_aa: CSAREPGHEIANYGYTF; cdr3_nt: TGCAGTGCTAGAGAACCGGGACACGAAATAGCTAACTATGGCTACACCTTC
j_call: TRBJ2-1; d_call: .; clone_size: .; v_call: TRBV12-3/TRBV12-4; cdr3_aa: CASSPVGEQFF; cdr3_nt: TGTGCCAGCAGCCCAGTTGGGGAGCAGTTCTTC
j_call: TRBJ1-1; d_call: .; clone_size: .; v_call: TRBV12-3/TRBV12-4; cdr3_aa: CASWGLTEAFF; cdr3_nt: TGTGCCAGCTGGGGCCTCACTGAAGCTTTCTTT
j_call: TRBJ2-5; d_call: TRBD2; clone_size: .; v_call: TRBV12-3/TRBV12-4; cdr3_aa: CASSLRLAGGSYQETQYF; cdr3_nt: TGTGCCAGCAGTTTAAGGCTAGCGGGGGGATCGTACCAAGAGACCCAGTACTTC
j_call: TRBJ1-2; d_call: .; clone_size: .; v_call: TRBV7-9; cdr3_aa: CASSQGGIAYGYTF; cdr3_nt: TGTGCCAGCAGCCAAGGAGGGATTGCCTATGGCTACACCTTC
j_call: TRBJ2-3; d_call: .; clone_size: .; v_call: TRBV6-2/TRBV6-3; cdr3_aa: CASSYSHRTDTQYF; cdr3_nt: TGTGCCAGCAGTTATAGTCACCGCACAGATACGCAGTATTTT
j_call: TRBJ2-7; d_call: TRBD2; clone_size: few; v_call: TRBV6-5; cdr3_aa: CASSYSATSGGSSYNEQYF; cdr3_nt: TGTGCCAGCAGTTACTCCGCGACTAGCGGGGGAAGCTCCTACAATGAGCAGTACTTC
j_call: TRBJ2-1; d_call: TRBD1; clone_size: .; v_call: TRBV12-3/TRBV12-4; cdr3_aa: CASCWGGQGNEQFF; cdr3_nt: TGTGCCAGCTGTTGGGGGGGACAGGGCAATGAGCAGTTCTTC
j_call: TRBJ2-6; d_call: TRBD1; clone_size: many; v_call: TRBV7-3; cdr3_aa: CASSKDRATNVLTF; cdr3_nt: TGTGCCAGCAGCAAGGACAGGGCAACCAACGTCCTGACTTTC
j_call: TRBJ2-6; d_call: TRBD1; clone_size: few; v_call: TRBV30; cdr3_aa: CAWSVPQGNGANVLTF; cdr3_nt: TGTGCCTGGAGTGTACCACAGGGGAACGGGGCCAACGTCCTGACTTTC
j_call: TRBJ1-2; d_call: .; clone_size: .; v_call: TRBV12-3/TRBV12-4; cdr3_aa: CASSSGLGDGYTF; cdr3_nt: TGTGCCAGCAGTTCGGGGCTTGGGGATGGCTACACCTTC
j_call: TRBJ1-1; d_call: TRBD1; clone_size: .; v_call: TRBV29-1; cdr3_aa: CSVDRGRLAEAFF; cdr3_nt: TGCAGCGTCGACAGGGGGCGCTTGGCTGAAGCTTTCTTT
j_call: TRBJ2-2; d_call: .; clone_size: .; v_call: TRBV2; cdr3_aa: CASSERAGQLNTGELFF; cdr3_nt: TGTGCCAGCAGTGAACGAGCGGGACAGCTAAACACCGGGGAGCTGTTTTTT
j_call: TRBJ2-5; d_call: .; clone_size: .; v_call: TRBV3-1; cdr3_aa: CASSLIRWDVGEETQYF; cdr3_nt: TGTGCCAGCAGCCTGATACGCTGGGATGTTGGAGAAGAGACCCAGTACTTC
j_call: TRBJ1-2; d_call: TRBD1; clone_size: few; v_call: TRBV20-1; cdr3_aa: CSARVGTGDVGYTF; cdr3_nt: TGCAGTGCTAGAGTTGGGACAGGGGATGTGGGCTACACCTTC
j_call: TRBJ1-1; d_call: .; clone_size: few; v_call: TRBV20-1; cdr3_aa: CSATQAALMAEAFF; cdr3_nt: TGCAGTGCTACCCAGGCGGCCCTTATGGCTGAAGCTTTCTTT
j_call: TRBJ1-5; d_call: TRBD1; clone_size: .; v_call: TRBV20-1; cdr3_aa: CSAKDREGNQPQHF; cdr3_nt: TGCAGTGCCAAGGACAGGGAGGGCAATCAGCCCCAGCATTTT
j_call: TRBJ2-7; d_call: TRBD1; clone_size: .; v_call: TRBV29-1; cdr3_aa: CSGGQGVNKQYF; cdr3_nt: TGCAGCGGTGGACAGGGGGTCAACAAGCAGTACTTC